Below, 6 T cell receptor beta chains from the same sample are listed, as sequenced in a study of blood T cells in healthy people across ages. A second PCR, run for roughly 7 to 11 cycles, used a sample-barcoded 5' primer plus a J-beta primer mix. TCRdb redid the calling of the 5' RACE reads with MiXCR, one entry per CDR3 protein. The sample yields 790,000 or so distinct CDR3 sequences, around 50% seen once. The sample consisted of blood. The receptors stem from a man aged 40-50 years in good health.

This clonotype has a handful of counts. This chain connects TRBV7-2 to TRBJ2-5; no definite D call. Deletions cut 5 bases from V and 6 bases from J, with 13 bases between. Germline lookup yields CDR1 SGHTA and CDR2 FQGNSA. The CDR3 covers 13 residues. CDR3 in DNA: TGTGCCAGCAGCCCGCCCCCTGGGCAGACCCAGTACTTC. It is translated as CASSPPPGQTQYF.

This clonotype was found a few times. The chain joins TRBV20-1 to TRBJ2-5; possibly TRBD2 for D (5 bases). The CDR3 sequence is 17 residues long. V was cut by 0 bases and J by 0 bases, with 17 bases left in between. The V gene's germline CDR1 is DFQATT and CDR2 SNEGSKA (reference sequence). The CDR3 DNA is TGCAGTGCTAGAGATCCGTTGCTAGCTATGTACCAAGAGACCCAGTACTTC. Encoded protein: CSARDPLLAMYQETQYF.

This clonotype has just a few counts. V usage is TRBV15 and J usage is TRBJ2-3, with D perhaps matching TRBD2 (6 bases). Germline V gene sequence: CDR1 LNHNV, CDR2 YYDKDF (reference sequence). Trimming stripped 2 bases from V and 5 bases from J, with 8 bases between. This CDR3 is built from 13 residues. Here the CDR3 reads CATSRFSGDTQYF. The CDR3 DNA reads as TGTGCCACCAGCAGATTTAGCGGAGATACGCAGTATTTT.

The chain combines TRBV20-1 with TRBJ2-5; 9 nucleotides match TRBD1. The germline CDR1 and CDR2 sequences are DFQATT and SNEGSKA (reference sequence). The CDR3 consists of 12 residues. Trimming took 5 bases from V and 13 from J; bases not matched to a gene: 11. The CDR3 loop reads CSASIGGDRAYF. CDR3 bases: TGCAGTGCTTCGATTGGAGGGGACAGGGCGTACTTC.

This sequence joins TRBV29-1 and TRBJ2-6; D is uncertain. Trimming took off 2 bases at V and 3 bases at J, with 8 bases between the two ends. The CDR3 totals 14 residues. Germline CDR1 and CDR2: SQVTM and ANQGSEA. CDR3 nucleotides: TGCAGCGTTGAAAGCGATAGTGGGGCCAACGTCCTGACTTTC. Translation: CSVESDSGANVLTF.

V gene TRBV5-5 combines with J gene TRBJ1-2, with D maybe TRBD1 (5 bases). This CDR3 contains 12 residues. Trimming stripped 5 bases from V and 6 bases from J, with 11 bases between. Germline-derived CDR1 and CDR2 are SGHKS and YYEKEE (reference sequence). The CDR3 loop reads CASSLDKDGYTF. The CDR3, as DNA: TGTGCCAGCAGTCTGGACAAAGATGGCTACACCTTC.